Below, 29 T cell receptor beta chains from the same sample are listed, as sequenced in a study of blood T cells in healthy people across ages. For the second PCR, which ran for about 7 to 11 cycles, a sample-barcoded 5' primer and a J-beta primer mix were used. Each CDR3 protein is one row after TCRdb ran MiXCR on the 5' RACE reads. The repertoire holds under 850,000 distinct CDR3 sequences, about 36% seen once, with around 13% in the top ten. The sequenced sample consisted of blood. These receptors all come from a young man in good health.

This clonotype was detected ten times or more. The rearrangement uses TRBV4-2 and TRBJ2-4; the D gene is possibly TRBD1 (5 bases). The CDR3 consists of 15 residues. The germline V gene has CDR1 LGHNA and CDR2 YNFKEQ. V was pared by 0 bases and J by 6 bases, with 12 bases between. Here the CDR3 reads CASSQDSGPGNIQYF. The DNA of the CDR3 is TGTGCCAGCAGCCAAGATTCAGGGCCAGGAAACATTCAGTACTTC.

In this sample, this clonotype turned up many times. The V gene is TRBV12-3 or TRBV12-4, the J gene TRBJ1-6, with D maybe TRBD1 (6 bases). V was trimmed by 5 bases and J by 10 bases, leaving 15 bases between them. This CDR3 is 14 amino acids long. As DNA, the CDR3 is TGTGCCAGCAGTCCAGGGGAGGCGGCGTCACCCCTCCACTTT. Its translation: CASSPGEAASPLHF.

This clonotype was recorded many times. The CDR3: CASSLAASSSYNEQFF. DNA of the CDR3: TGTGCCAGCAGCTTAGCGGCAAGCAGCTCCTACAATGAGCAGTTCTTC. The rearrangement joins TRBV7-2 to TRBJ2-1; D gene unclear. The CDR3 spans 16 residues. Germline CDR1 reads SGHTA; CDR2 reads FQGNSA. The ends were cut back, 0 bases at V and 0 bases at J, with 9 bases in the middle.

The V gene is TRBV6-5, the J gene TRBJ1-1, with D perhaps TRBD1 (5 bases). Germline lookup yields CDR1 MNHEY and CDR2 SVGAGI. V dropped 0 bases and J dropped 10 bases, with 18 bases sitting between them. This CDR3 region has 15 residues. CDR3 DNA sequence: TGTGCCAGCAGTTACTCGGATGGTGGGGGGGGGACAGCTTTCTTT. This translates into CASSYSDGGGGTAFF.

The chain joins TRBV7-9 to TRBJ2-5, with 7 nucleotides matching TRBD1. The DNA end favors TRBJ2-7, so the J call may be wrong. This CDR3 spans 13 amino acids. Germline V CDR1 and CDR2: SEHNR, FQNEAQ (reference sequence). The CDR3 loop is CASSPPHRGEQYF. The CDR3 DNA reads as TGTGCCAGCAGCCCTCCCCACAGGGGCGAGCAGTACTTC.

This clonotype was seen a few times. V usage is TRBV9 and J usage is TRBJ2-3; TRBD1 is a possible D gene (5 bases). The germline CDR1 and CDR2 sequences are SGDLS and YYNGEE. Between the trimmed V and J ends, which lost 3 bases and 5 bases, there was a span of 22 bases. CDR3 size: 17 residues. The CDR3 region has the DNA TGTGCCAGCAGCGGGAGCTACAGGCTAACGGACGGAGATACGCAGTATTTT. Its protein is CASSGSYRLTDGDTQYF.

Comments on this clonotype: A read error may account for a junction end that differs from germline. This chain joins TRBV30 and TRBJ1-6; no clear D gene. The CDR3 contains 12 residues. Germline CDR1 is GTSNPN and CDR2 is SVGIG (reference sequence). The CDR3 sequence: CAWRAEDSPPHF. The CDR3 nucleotides read TGTGCCTGGAGGGCAGAGGATTCACCCCCCCACTTT.

This clonotype was picked up a small number of times. A much larger clone is a single base away; this may be a read error. The genes are TRBV9 and TRBJ2-1, with TRBD1 identical over 7 bases. V trimming: 3 bases; J trimming: 5 bases; junction bases outside the gene matches: 5. Germline CDR1 SGDLS, CDR2 YYNGEE. The CDR3 covers 14 residues. CDR3 sequence: CASSAEDRNNEQFF. As DNA, the CDR3 is TGTGCCAGCAGCGCCGAGGACAGGAACAATGAGCAGTTCTTC.

The chain is built from TRBV9 and TRBJ1-1; D unresolved. V was pared by 3 bases and J by 4 bases, with 13 bases between. Germline V gives CDR1 SGDLS, CDR2 YYNGEE. This CDR3 region has 14 residues. The CDR3 sequence: CASSARVSGTEAFF. The CDR3 DNA is TGTGCCAGCAGCGCGAGGGTTTCGGGCACTGAAGCTTTCTTT. The full variable domain, in which reference TRBV9 and TRBJ1-1 provide the parts outside the CDR3, is DSGVTQTPKHLITATGQRVTLRCSPRSGDLSVYWYQQSLDQGLQFLIQYYNGEERAKGNILERFSAQQFPDLHSELNLSSLELGDSALYFCASSARVSGTEAFFGQGTRLTVV.

This clonotype was seen a few times. This sequence joins TRBV5-6 and TRBJ2-5; the D gene is possibly TRBD2 (7 bases). The germline V gene has CDR1 SGHDT and CDR2 YYEEEE. There are 16 residues in the CDR3. Trimming cost V 0 bases and J 5 bases, with 17 bases left between them. CDR3 in amino acids: CASSLASRGARETQYF. Here the CDR3 DNA reads TGTGCCAGCAGCTTGGCCTCCCGGGGGGCCCGGGAGACCCAGTACTTC.

In its sample, this clonotype was seen a few times. The chain links TRBV6-5 to TRBJ2-1, with D unclear. Looked up from germline, CDR1 is MNHEY and CDR2 is SVGAGI. Trimming cost V 4 bases and J 2 bases, with 12 bases left between them. The CDR3 is made up of 15 amino acids. The CDR3 DNA reads TGTGCCAGCAGTTTGTCGGCAGGAGCCTACAATGAGCAGTTCTTC. It codes for CASSLSAGAYNEQFF.

This chain joins TRBV7-2 and TRBJ2-7; possibly TRBD1 for D (6 bases). V was clipped by 2 bases and J by 3 bases, with 17 bases between them. Looked up from germline, CDR1 is SGHTA and CDR2 is FQGNSA. The CDR3 runs to 16 residues. The DNA for the CDR3 is TGTGCCAGCAGCTTAACGGCCGGGACATCCCGCTACGAGCAGTACTTC. This codes for CASSLTAGTSRYEQYF. Combining the CDR3 with reference TRBV7-2 and TRBJ2-7 gives the whole variable domain GAGVSQSPSNKVTEKGKDVELRCDPISGHTALYWYRQSLGQGLEFLIYFQGNSAPDKSGLPSDRFSAERTGGSVSTLTIQRTQQEDSAVYLCASSLTAGTSRYEQYFGPGTRLTVT.

This clonotype showed up just once. The V call is TRBV6-5, the J call TRBJ2-1; D unresolved. The germline V gene has CDR1 MNHEY and CDR2 SVGAGI. The CDR3 has 15 residues. Trimming left V 0 bases short and J 4 bases short, with 10 bases between. The CDR3 protein is CASSYSFSLYNEQFF. The CDR3 bases are TGTGCCAGCAGTTACTCGTTCAGCCTTTACAATGAGCAGTTCTTC.

This clonotype was detected many times. The gene calls are TRBV6-2 or TRBV6-3 and TRBJ2-5; D is uncertain. Per the germline V gene, CDR1 is MNHEY and CDR2 is SVGEGT. V was trimmed by 2 bases and J by 4 bases, leaving 2 bases between them. CDR3 length: 11 amino acids. The CDR3 region is CASSYPETQYF. The DNA for the CDR3 is TGTGCCAGCAGTTACCCAGAGACCCAGTACTTC.

The chain recombines TRBV20-1 with TRBJ1-5; D might be TRBD1 (5 bases). CDR1 is DFQATT, CDR2 SNEGSKA, per germline (reference sequence). The CDR3 covers 13 residues. V was shortened by 0 bases and J by 6 bases, with 9 bases between the two germline ends. This CDR3 reads CSARDQGSQPQHF. CDR3 DNA: TGCAGTGCTAGAGATCAGGGTTCTCAGCCCCAGCATTTT.

V and J are TRBV7-2 and TRBJ1-2, with 10 bases aligning to TRBD1. There are 15 residues in the CDR3. Germline lookup yields CDR1 SGHTA and CDR2 FQGNSA. After removal of 5 bases from V and 6 bases from J, the junction contained 9 bases not matched to a gene. In DNA form, the CDR3 reads TGTGCCAGCAGCCCTGGGACAGGGGAAATTGATGGCTACACCTTC. Its protein product is CASSPGTGEIDGYTF.

V gene TRBV20-1 combines with J gene TRBJ1-2, with D uncertain. Germline V gives CDR1 DFQATT, CDR2 SNEGSKA (reference sequence). Trimming stripped 6 bases from V and 0 bases from J, with 11 bases between. This CDR3 contains 13 residues. In nucleotides, the CDR3 is TGCAGTGCCTTTTTATTTCCTAACTATGGCTACACCTTC. Encoded protein: CSAFLFPNYGYTF.

The chain carries TRBV4-1 and TRBJ2-1, with 9 bases identical to TRBD2. Germline V gene data show CDR1 as MGHRA and CDR2 as YSYEKL. This CDR3 comprises 19 residues. Germline trimming cut 1 base from V and 3 bases from J; bases unmatched to any gene: 13. In DNA, the CDR3 is TGCGCCAGCAGCCAAGGACGTACGGGGCTAGCGGGGTTCTACAATGAGCAGTTCTTC. Translation gives CASSQGRTGLAGFYNEQFF.

This clonotype was detected only a few times. CDR3 residues: CATRQDSTDTQYF. The CDR3 DNA sequence: TGTGCCACCCGACAGGACAGCACAGATACGCAGTATTTT. J is TRBJ2-3 and V is TRBV10-3; a possible D gene is TRBD1 (6 bases). Germline V gives CDR1 ENHRY, CDR2 SYGVKD. The V gene lost 10 bases and the J gene lost 0 bases, with 11 bases spanning the gap. The CDR3 is 13 amino acids.

As regards this clonotype: Possible read error: a much larger clone is one base away. This chain links TRBV12-3 or TRBV12-4 with TRBJ2-5, with D perhaps being TRBD1 or TRBD2 (5 bases each). Judging by the DNA end, TRBJ2-4 fits better; the J call may be wrong. There are 13 residues in the CDR3. The CDR3 spells CANNPGTENIQYF. In DNA, the CDR3 is TGTGCCAACAATCCCGGGACGGAAAACATTCAGTACTTC.

About this clonotype: One end of the junction is discordant with germline, which a read error may explain. The V and J genes are TRBV7-9 and TRBJ2-3; perhaps D is TRBD1 or TRBD2 (5 bases each). The CDR3 is 17 residues long. Germline CDR1 is SEHNR and CDR2 is FQNEAQ (reference sequence). The CDR3 nucleotides read TGCGCCAGCAGCTCCCGGCCCGGGACCTCCGGCACAGATACGCAGTATTTT. It codes for CASSSRPGTSGTDTQYF.

On this clonotype: A much larger clone is a single base away; this may be a read error. This chain links TRBV12-3 or TRBV12-4 with TRBJ2-1, with D perhaps TRBD1 or TRBD2 (5 bases each). CDR3 length equals 16 residues. Trimming cost V 3 bases and J 6 bases, with 18 bases left between them. CDR3 protein: CASSFQPRGRGNEQFF. CDR3 sequence (DNA): TGTGCCAGCAGTTTTCAGCCTCGGGGACGAGGCAATGAGCAGTTCTTC.

This clonotype came up a few times. The chain couples TRBV7-9 to TRBJ1-1; D is unresolved. The CDR3 runs 12 residues. Trimming took off 3 bases at V and 4 bases at J, with 6 bases between the two ends. Germline CDR1 is SEHNR and CDR2 is FQNEAQ (reference sequence). The CDR3 DNA sequence: TGTGCCAGCAGCTTCCCCAGCACTGAAGCTTTCTTT. Protein product: CASSFPSTEAFF.

The chain combines TRBV20-1 with TRBJ1-4; a weak D match, TRBD1 (6 bases). This CDR3 contains 15 residues. Trimming removed 4 bases at V and 5 bases at J, with 17 bases between. CDR1 and CDR2 from the germline V gene are DFQATT and SNEGSKA (reference sequence). DNA for the CDR3: TGCAGTGCTACTCCGCCGGGACAAATAAATGAAAAACTGTTTTTT. Its translation: CSATPPGQINEKLFF.

This clonotype has more than one count but fewer than ten. The chain recombines TRBV20-1 with TRBJ2-3, with a weak D call TRBD1 (5 bases). Trimming left V 0 bases short and J 0 bases short, with 16 bases between. The CDR3 consists of 17 residues. Germline V lookup: CDR1 DFQATT, CDR2 SNEGSKA (reference sequence). CDR3 sequence reads: CSARDHGARGSTDTQYF. CDR3 nucleotides: TGCAGTGCTAGAGACCATGGGGCTCGAGGTAGCACAGATACGCAGTATTTT.

The chain uses TRBV20-1 and TRBJ1-1, with D possibly being TRBD1 (6 bases). The V gene's germline CDR1 is DFQATT and CDR2 SNEGSKA (reference sequence). There are 16 residues in the CDR3. V was shortened by 0 bases and J by 5 bases, with 19 bases between the two germline ends. CDR3 in amino acids: CSARDPTGISGTEAFF. CDR3 nucleotide sequence: TGCAGTGCTAGAGATCCGACAGGCATCTCGGGGACTGAAGCTTTCTTT.

DNA for the CDR3: TGTGCCAGCAGTTTACGGGGGGCAGGGACCCAGTACTTC. This translates into CASSLRGAGTQYF. This chain uses TRBV27 with TRBJ2-5; perhaps TRBD2 as D (7 bases). The CDR3 has 13 amino acids. V lost 2 bases and J 7 bases, leaving 11 bases between the germline ends. Germline-derived CDR1 and CDR2 are MNHEY and SMNVEV (reference sequence).

Comments on this clonotype: A read error may explain this, as a much larger clone is one base away. This chain joins TRBV4-1 and TRBJ1-2; TRBD1 matches at 7 bases. CDR1 MGHRA and CDR2 YSYEKL come from the germline V gene. There are 13 residues in the CDR3. With V trimmed by 4 bases and J by 8 bases, 7 bases remained unmatched. CDR3 sequence reads: CASSRDRERGYTF. The CDR3 DNA sequence: TGCGCCAGCAGCCGAGACAGGGAACGGGGCTACACCTTC.

The chain links TRBV24-1 to TRBJ2-3; 10 nucleotides match TRBD2. Germline CDR1 KGHDR, CDR2 SFDVKD. The CDR3 covers 17 residues. The V segment lost 4 bases and the J segment 0 bases; nucleotides outside the gene matches: 6. DNA for the CDR3: TGTGCCACCAGTGACGATAGCGGGAGGTACAGCACAGATACGCAGTATTTT. Protein: CATSDDSGRYSTDTQYF.